Listed below are T cell receptor beta chains from one sample, sequenced in a study of T cells in Graves' hyperthyroidism and ophthalmopathy. TCRdb processed the multiplex PCR reads anew with MiXCR; each CDR3 protein has one entry. Of some 700,000 distinct CDR3 sequences in the sample, 17% were seen once. The sequenced material came from blood. All receptors come from a man in his fifties with Graves' hyperthyroidism. Each CDR3 is given with its conserved first and last residue. Fields, in order: clone size, D gene, J gene, V gene, CDR3 protein, CDR3 DNA. A D gene is named only where the DNA matches it firmly. Some rows have no size entry. The others give once, few or many, or a class for an expanded clone.

size: .; D: .; J: TRBJ1-2; V: TRBV2; CDR3: CASSEEGGVVYTF; DNA: TGTGCCAGCAGTGAGGAGGGAGGTGTTGTCTACACCTTC
size: many; D: TRBD2; J: TRBJ2-1; V: TRBV10-2; CDR3: CAGGLAGGNDEQFF; DNA: TGCGCCGGGGGCCTAGCGGGAGGTAATGATGAGCAGTTCTTC
size: many; D: .; J: TRBJ2-6; V: TRBV28; CDR3: CASSFDQNSYESGANVLTF; DNA: TGTGCCAGCAGTTTTGATCAGAATAGCTATGAGTCTGGGGCCAACGTCCTGACTTTC
size: .; D: .; J: TRBJ1-1; V: TRBV4-1; CDR3: CASSQSFRTHTEAFF; DNA: TGCGCCAGCAGCCAGTCATTTCGGACCCACACTGAAGCTTTCTTT
size: .; D: TRBD2; J: TRBJ2-3; V: TRBV10-2; CDR3: CAARLAVTDTQYF; DNA: TGCGCCGCCCGACTAGCGGTCACAGATACGCAGTATTTT
size: many; D: TRBD2; J: TRBJ2-5; V: TRBV20-1; CDR3: CSASELAEETQYF; DNA: TGCAGTGCTAGCGAGCTAGCGGAAGAGACCCAGTACTTC
size: .; D: .; J: TRBJ2-6; V: TRBV18; CDR3: CASSPPRDGGANVLTF; DNA: TGTGCCAGCTCACCACCGCGGGATGGTGGGGCCAACGTCCTGACTTTC
size: many; D: TRBD2; J: TRBJ2-3; V: TRBV20-1; CDR3: CSARLAGASGDTQYF; DNA: TGCAGTGCACGACTAGCGGGAGCGTCTGGAGATACGCAGTATTTT
size: .; D: TRBD2; J: TRBJ2-2; V: TRBV18; CDR3: CASSPRRAGVGTGELFF; DNA: TGTGCCAGCTCACCCCGTCGAGCGGGAGTTGGAACCGGGGAGCTGTTTTTT
size: many; D: .; J: TRBJ1-1; V: TRBV9; CDR3: CASSISGGRNTEAFF; DNA: TGTGCCAGCAGTATTAGTGGGGGACGGAACACTGAAGCTTTCTTT
size: many; D: .; J: TRBJ1-1; V: TRBV11-1; CDR3: CASSRWRGEGTEAFF; DNA: TGTGCCAGCAGCCGTTGGAGGGGAGAGGGCACTGAAGCTTTCTTT
size: .; D: .; J: TRBJ1-1; V: TRBV7-9; CDR3: CASSLVGGGVRNTEAFF; DNA: TGTGCCAGCAGCTTAGTTGGGGGGGGCGTAAGGAACACTGAAGCTTTCTTT
size: .; D: .; J: TRBJ2-3; V: TRBV19; CDR3: CASRDWGTTDTQYF; DNA: TGTGCCAGTAGAGATTGGGGTACCACAGATACGCAGTATTTT
size: .; D: .; J: TRBJ1-1; V: TRBV4-1; CDR3: CASSQDSKAFF; DNA: TGCGCCAGCAGCCAAGACAGTAAAGCTTTCTTT
size: .; D: TRBD1; J: TRBJ2-7; V: TRBV7-3; CDR3: CASSPTGQSYEQYF; DNA: TGTGCCAGCAGCCCGACGGGACAGTCCTACGAGCAGTACTTC
size: many; D: TRBD2; J: TRBJ2-7; V: TRBV11-2; CDR3: CASRSPGTSRPYEQYF; DNA: TGTGCCAGCAGATCACCCGGGACTAGCAGACCCTACGAGCAGTACTTC
size: .; D: TRBD1; J: TRBJ1-5; V: TRBV28; CDR3: CASSFFDRDVNQPQHF; DNA: TGTGCCAGCAGTTTCTTTGACAGGGATGTCAATCAGCCCCAGCATTTT
size: .; D: .; J: TRBJ1-2; V: TRBV6-4; CDR3: CASSDSDGGRYGYTF; DNA: TGTGCCAGCAGTGACTCAGACGGGGGGCGTTATGGCTACACCTTC
size: few; D: TRBD2; J: TRBJ2-1; V: TRBV4-3; CDR3: CASSHDSGSPYNEQFF; DNA: TGCGCCAGCAGCCATGATAGCGGGAGCCCATACAATGAGCAGTTCTTC
size: many; D: .; J: TRBJ2-1; V: TRBV11-2; CDR3: CASSLVLSDSYNEQFF; DNA: TGTGCCAGCAGCTTAGTTCTTTCCGACTCCTACAATGAGCAGTTCTTC
size: few; D: .; J: TRBJ2-2; V: TRBV5-6; CDR3: CASRSTGVNTGELFF; DNA: TGTGCCAGCAGGTCCACGGGAGTGAACACCGGGGAGCTGTTTTTT
size: few; D: .; J: TRBJ2-7; V: TRBV30; CDR3: CAWSVPGGAYEQYF; DNA: TGTGCCTGGAGTGTACCGGGCGGTGCCTACGAGCAGTACTTC
size: .; D: TRBD2; J: TRBJ2-1; V: TRBV20-1; CDR3: CSALTTPHSGSGAYNEQFF; DNA: TGCAGTGCTTTAACCACCCCCCATAGCGGGAGTGGCGCCTACAATGAGCAGTTCTTC
size: many; D: .; J: TRBJ2-2; V: TRBV7-8; CDR3: CASSPRHGTFSDTGELFF; DNA: TGTGCCAGCAGCCCCCGACACGGGACATTCTCGGACACCGGGGAGCTGTTTTTT
size: many; D: TRBD1; J: TRBJ2-5; V: TRBV3-1; CDR3: CASNEGTGNQETQYF; DNA: TGTGCCAGCAACGAGGGGACAGGTAACCAAGAGACCCAGTACTTC
size: few; D: TRBD2; J: TRBJ2-2; V: TRBV24-1; CDR3: CATSAPPGLAQIKQSGELFF; DNA: TGTGCCACCAGTGCTCCCCCGGGACTAGCGCAAATAAAGCAATCCGGGGAGCTGTTTTTT
size: many; D: .; J: TRBJ2-1; V: TRBV6-1; CDR3: CASSYQGRPEGTAEQFF; DNA: TGTGCCAGCAGTTACCAGGGCAGACCTGAAGGGACTGCTGAGCAGTTCTTC
size: many; D: .; J: TRBJ2-5; V: TRBV6-2/TRBV6-3; CDR3: CASSYRDQETQYF; DNA: TGTGCCAGCAGTTACAGGGACCAAGAGACCCAGTACTTC
size: few; D: .; J: TRBJ1-1; V: TRBV7-2; CDR3: CASSLGGQRKAFF; DNA: TGTGCCAGCAGCTTAGGCGGCCAGCGTAAAGCTTTCTTT
size: many; D: .; J: TRBJ2-1; V: TRBV24-1; CDR3: CATSDVQGGSYNEQFF; DNA: TGTGCCACCAGTGATGTACAGGGGGGGTCCTACAATGAGCAGTTCTTC